A selection of T cell receptor beta chains follows, all from one sample in a study of blood T cell repertoires in COVID-19. Libraries were prepared by immunoSEQ multiplex PCR; TCRdb keeps only in-frame clonotypes and omits some of them. The sample consists of roughly 260,000 clones, over 80% of them appearing once. The sequenced material came from peripheral blood. Receptor source: a woman aged 40 to 50 with acute or convalescent COVID-19. The CDR3 runs from the conserved cysteine through the conserved F or W. Each record gives: clone size, J gene, D gene, V gene, CDR3 DNA, CDR3 protein. D genes are given only for firm matches. Only some rows state a clone size, as once, few, many or a class for expanded clones.

. TRBJ1-6 TRBD1 TRBV6-5 TGTGCCAGCAGAACAGGGGGTAATTCACCCCTCCACTTT CASRTGGNSPLHF
once TRBJ2-5 . TRBV12-5 TGTGCTAGTGGTTTATCAGGGGACCAGTACTTC CASGLSGDQYF
. TRBJ2-3 TRBD2 TRBV19 TGTGCCAGTAGTCGGAGGACTAGCGGCTTAAAAATCCTTAGCACAGATACGCAGTATTTT CASSRRTSGLKILSTDTQYF
. TRBJ1-1 TRBD1 TRBV9 TGTGCCAGCAGCGGAAAGGGGACAGGGAAGGGGGACACTGAAGCTTTCTTT CASSGKGTGKGDTEAFF
. TRBJ1-3 . TRBV5-6 TGTGCCAGCAGCTTGCCGGGGGAAGGGTACGGAAACACCATATATTTT CASSLPGEGYGNTIYF
once TRBJ2-3 TRBD1 TRBV4-1 TGCGCCAGCAGCCCTCCAAACAGGGGAAGACAAGATACGCAGTATTTT CASSPPNRGRQDTQYF
once TRBJ2-3 TRBD2 TRBV14 TGTGCCAGCAGCCCTCTGGGCGGGGGTACAGATACGCAGTATTTT CASSPLGGGTDTQYF
. TRBJ1-4 TRBD1 TRBV30 TGTGCCTGGAGTTCCAATCCCAGGGGGCTGGGCGAAAAACTGTTTTTT CAWSSNPRGLGEKLFF
. TRBJ1-4 . TRBV9 TGTGCCAGCAGCGTTAGGAGGGGCGCCGGTGGTGAAAAACTGTTTTTT CASSVRRGAGGEKLFF
. TRBJ2-2 TRBD2 TRBV3-1/TRBV3-2 TGTGCCAGCAGCCAAGTCGGACTAGCCGGGGAGCTGTTTTTT CASSQVGLAGELFF
. TRBJ2-5 TRBD2 TRBV5-8 TGTGCCAGCAGCTTGGAACGGGGGGGGGCGACCCAGTACTTC CASSLERGGATQYF
. TRBJ2-5 . TRBV3-1/TRBV3-2 TGTGCCAGCAGCCAACGCGGGCAAGAGACCCAGTACTTC CASSQRGQETQYF
. TRBJ1-1 . TRBV5-4 TGTGCCAGCAGCTTGAATCCGCCTAGACTGGGCACTGAAGCTTTCTTT CASSLNPPRLGTEAFF
. TRBJ1-1 TRBD1 TRBV14 TGTGCCAGCAGCCAGGTCACAGGGGACATGAACACTGAAGCTTTCTTT CASSQVTGDMNTEAFF
. TRBJ2-6 TRBD2 TRBV7-3 TGTGCCAGCAGCTTAGGGGAGGGGCCTGGGGCCAACGTCCTGACTTTC CASSLGEGPGANVLTF
. TRBJ2-2 . TRBV29-1 TGCAGCGTTGAGTCGGGCCCCAGGGGCGGGGAGCTGTTTTTT CSVESGPRGGELFF
once TRBJ1-5 . TRBV19 TGTGCCAGTAGTATGGAAAGGGGATTCGATCAGCCCCAGCATTTT CASSMERGFDQPQHF
. TRBJ2-3 TRBD2 TRBV24-1 TGTGCCACCGGTCGTATAGCGGGGGGCCCACCAGATACGCAGTATTTT CATGRIAGGPPDTQYF
. TRBJ2-3 . TRBV10-3 TGTGCCATCAGTGTTCGAGACACAGATACGCAGTATTTT CAISVRDTDTQYF
. TRBJ1-5 . TRBV6-5 TGTGCCAGCAGGACAGGAGATAGCAATCAGCCCCAGCATTTT CASRTGDSNQPQHF
. TRBJ1-2 TRBD1 TRBV11-2 TGTGCCAGCAGTACAAACAGGGGGGGCTACACCTTC CASSTNRGGYTF
. TRBJ1-2 . TRBV27 TGTGCCAGCAGTTTATCCACAGGGAATTATGGCTACACCTTC CASSLSTGNYGYTF
. TRBJ1-1 . TRBV15 TGTGCCACCAGCAGAGATCTAGGTTTGGGCACTGAAGCTTTCTTT CATSRDLGLGTEAFF
. TRBJ2-1 TRBD1 TRBV6-2/TRBV6-3 TGTGCCAGCAGTCGGACAGGGGATGAGCAGTTCTTC CASSRTGDEQFF
. TRBJ1-6 . TRBV4-1 TGCGCCAGCAGCCAAGAGCCCAGGGTGGATTCACCCCTCCACTTT CASSQEPRVDSPLHF
. TRBJ1-2 . TRBV12-3/TRBV12-4 TGTGCCAGCAGTTCGCCCCCGGGGGGCTACACCTTC CASSSPPGGYTF
once TRBJ1-3 TRBD1 TRBV6-1 TGTGCCAGCAGTGTACAGGGGTATGGCTCTGGAAACACCATATATTTT CASSVQGYGSGNTIYF
. TRBJ2-3 TRBD1 TRBV20-1 TGCAGTTCAGGGGGTACGCAGTATTTT CSSGGTQYF
. TRBJ1-2 TRBD1 TRBV19 TGTGCCAGTAGTACAGGACAGGGTAACTATGGCTACACCTTC CASSTGQGNYGYTF
once TRBJ2-3 TRBD2 TRBV24-1 TGTGCCACCGGGGGTAGCGGGGGAATATATACGCAGTATTTT CATGGSGGIYTQYF
. TRBJ1-2 TRBD1 TRBV27 TGTGCCAGCAGTGTAGGACAGGGGGCGGGTAACTATGGCTACACCTTC CASSVGQGAGNYGYTF
. TRBJ1-2 . TRBV29-1 TGCAGCGTTGTAAGGGGATCTAACTATGGCTACACCTTC CSVVRGSNYGYTF
. TRBJ2-3 . TRBV5-1 TGCGCCAGCAGCCCGGAGGGACAGCGCACAGATACGCAGTATTTT CASSPEGQRTDTQYF
. TRBJ1-1 . TRBV7-2 TGTGCCAGCAGCTTAAGGTCAGGGGTGAACACTGAAGCTTTCTTT CASSLRSGVNTEAFF
. TRBJ1-2 TRBD1 TRBV13 TGTGCCAGCAGCTTCGACAGGGCTGGCTACACCTTC CASSFDRAGYTF
. TRBJ2-3 . TRBV5-1 TGCGCCAGCAGCTTGGCAGGGGCAGATACGCAGTATTTT CASSLAGADTQYF
. TRBJ2-5 TRBD1 TRBV7-9 TGTGCCAGCAGCCCTACAGGGGCAGGGACCCAGTACTTC CASSPTGAGTQYF
. TRBJ1-2 TRBD1 TRBV7-6 TGTGCCAGCAGCACCGGGACAGGGATTGACTATGGCTACACCTTC CASSTGTGIDYGYTF
. TRBJ2-5 TRBD2 TRBV30 TGTGCCTGGAGTCCTCTGACTAGCGGGGGTGAGACCCAGTACTTC CAWSPLTSGGETQYF
. TRBJ2-3 . TRBV6-5 TGTGCCAGCAGAAGGGGGGATACGCAGTATTTT CASRRGDTQYF
. TRBJ1-2 TRBD1 TRBV19 TGTGCCACCGCACGGGACAGGGGTGACTATGGCTACACCTTC CATARDRGDYGYTF
. TRBJ1-3 TRBD1 TRBV29-1 TGCAGCGTCCAGGGGGTGACTGGAAACACCATATATTTT CSVQGVTGNTIYF
. TRBJ2-3 TRBD2 TRBV3-1/TRBV3-2 TGTGCCAGCAGCCCCGCCCTAGCGGGGGGGCCTACGCAGTATTTT CASSPALAGGPTQYF
. TRBJ2-5 TRBD2 TRBV6-1 TGTGCCAGCAGTGAAAAAGGGCCCCGGCGGGGGGGTGGAGAGACCCAGTACTTC CASSEKGPRRGGGETQYF
. TRBJ1-1 TRBD1 TRBV7-9 TGTGCCAGCAGCAAGACAGGGGGAACTGAAGCTTTCTTT CASSKTGGTEAFF
. TRBJ1-3 . TRBV6-6 TGTGCCAGCAACCCCGCCAGGGATTCGGGAAACACCATATATTTT CASNPARDSGNTIYF
. TRBJ2-5 . TRBV6-5 TGTGCCAGCAGTCGTTGGGGGCTCGAAGAGACCCAGTACTTC CASSRWGLEETQYF